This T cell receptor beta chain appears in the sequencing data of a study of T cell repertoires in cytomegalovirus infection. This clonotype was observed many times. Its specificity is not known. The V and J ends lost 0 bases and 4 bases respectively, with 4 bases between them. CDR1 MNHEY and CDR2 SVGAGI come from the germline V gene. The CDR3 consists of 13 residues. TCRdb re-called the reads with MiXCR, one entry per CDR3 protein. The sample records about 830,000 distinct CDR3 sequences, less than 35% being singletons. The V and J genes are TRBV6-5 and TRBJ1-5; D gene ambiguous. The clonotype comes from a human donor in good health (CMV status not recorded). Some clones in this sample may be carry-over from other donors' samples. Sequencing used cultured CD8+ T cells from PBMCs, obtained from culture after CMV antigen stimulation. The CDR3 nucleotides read TGTGCCAGCAGTTACTCTGAGAATCAGCCCCAGCATTTT. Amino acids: CASSYSENQPQHF.